This T cell receptor beta chain was captured by sequencing in a study of T-cell reconstitution after alpha-beta-depleted transplantation in children. Study results and caveats: Surviving recipient T cells and intrathymic progenitors accounted for some patients' high TCRbeta diversity at day 60. As was reported, about two months after transplant, alpha-beta T cells came from several hundred expanded graft clones. When one year had passed after transplant, most T-cell counts and diversity came from newly produced T cells.

Using unique molecular identifiers, the investigators prepared the TCRbeta library. A single record per CDR3 protein comes from TCRdb applying MiXCR to the PCR reads. The profile covers a few hundred thousand distinct CDR3 sequences, with over 25% appearing a single time and around 36% taken by the ten largest. This clonotype turned up a few times. Its antigen is undetermined. The clonotype originates from a boy under three years old with Wiskott-Aldrich syndrome, due to receive a stem cell transplant. Sequenced here: PBMCs, sampled before TCRalphabeta/CD19-depleted stem cell transplant.

For the CDR3, the DNA is TGTGCCATCAGTGACCGGGACAGGGGTTATAATTCACCCCTCCACTTT. Its translation is CAISDRDRGYNSPLHF. This chain links TRBV10-3 with TRBJ1-6, with 10 positions matching TRBD1. Germline CDR1 and CDR2: ENHRY and SYGVKD. Trimming removed 3 bases from V and 4 bases from J; junction bases left unmatched: 3. The CDR3 covers 16 residues.